Listed below are T cell receptor beta chains from one sample, sequenced in a study of blood T cells in healthy people across ages. TCRdb recomputed calls from the 5' RACE reads with MiXCR, one row per CDR3 protein. This table has some 1,800,000 distinct CDR3 sequences, around 40% appearing once. Sequenced sample: blood. The receptors originated from a human donor in good health. Each CDR3 is given with its conserved first and last residue. The D gene is left open where the match is weak. A row's size may be missing; if present it is once, few, many or a size class.

j_call | clone_size | d_call | v_call | cdr3_aa | cdr3_nt
TRBJ1-5 | - | - | TRBV7-2 | CASSLYLRGVQPQHF | TGTGCCAGCAGCTTATATTTGCGGGGGGTTCAGCCCCAGCATTTT
TRBJ1-1 | - | TRBD1 | TRBV19 | CASSYPRDRERTEAFF | TGTGCCAGTAGTTACCCTCGGGACAGGGAGAGGACTGAAGCTTTCTTT
TRBJ1-5 | - | - | TRBV6-1 | CASSVRQINQPQHF | TGTGCCAGCAGTGTGCGACAAATCAATCAGCCCCAGCATTTT
TRBJ1-4 | - | - | TRBV29-1 | CSVAPSSTNEKLFF | TGCAGCGTTGCACCCAGCAGTACTAATGAAAAACTGTTTTTT
TRBJ1-3 | few | - | TRBV3-1 | CASKVSYSGNTIYF | TGTGCCAGCAAGGTCAGCTACTCTGGAAACACCATATATTTT
TRBJ2-5 | few | - | TRBV7-9 | CASSFTGLGQETQYF | TGTGCCAGCAGCTTCACGGGGTTGGGGCAAGAGACCCAGTACTTC
TRBJ2-7 | once | TRBD1 | TRBV7-2 | CARRPGTGVFPEQYF | TGTGCTAGGCGACCCGGGACAGGGGTCTTCCCAGAGCAGTACTTC
TRBJ1-1 | - | - | TRBV5-5 | CASGRSLNTEAFF | TGTGCCAGCGGACGGTCCCTTAACACTGAAGCTTTCTTT
TRBJ1-2 | - | - | TRBV5-1 | CASSENGGLNYGYTF | TGCGCCAGCAGCGAGAATGGGGGCCTTAACTATGGCTACACCTTC
TRBJ1-2 | few | - | TRBV10-3 | CAISGSGAPAVGYTF | TGTGCCATCAGTGGGTCGGGGGCCCCCGCGGTGGGCTACACCTTC
TRBJ2-6 | - | TRBD1 | TRBV24-1 | CATSDPSGTGAGANVLTF | TGTGCCACCAGTGATCCCTCCGGGACAGGAGCTGGGGCCAACGTCCTGACTTTC
TRBJ1-4 | few | TRBD1 | TRBV5-5 | CASRVTGGIEKLFF | TGTGCCAGCAGGGTGACAGGGGGCATCGAAAAACTGTTTTTT
TRBJ2-7 | few | TRBD1 | TRBV12-3/TRBV12-4 | CASRTGQGSISSYNEQYF | TGTGCCAGCAGAACCGGACAGGGGTCAATTAGCTCCTACAATGAGCAGTACTTC
TRBJ2-3 | once | - | TRBV6-1 | CASSQEEPRTDTQYF | TGTGCCAGCAGCCAAGAAGAACCACGCACAGATACGCAGTATTTT
TRBJ2-1 | once | TRBD1 | TRBV6-6 | CASSSPRQGAYNKQFF | TGTGCCAGCAGCTCCCCTCGACAGGGGGCCTACAATAAGCAGTTCTTC
TRBJ2-5 | - | - | TRBV7-9 | CASSLRDTLYQETQYF | TGTGCCAGCAGCTTACGGGACACCTTGTACCAAGAGACCCAGTACTTC
TRBJ2-1 | few | - | TRBV6-5 | CASSYSSGMSSYNEQFF | TGTGCCAGCAGTTACTCCTCTGGGATGAGCTCCTACAATGAGCAGTTCTTC
TRBJ2-4 | - | TRBD2 | TRBV9 | CASSVEVSGGGKSIQYF | TGTGCCAGCAGCGTAGAGGTCAGCGGGGGAGGCAAAAGCATTCAGTACTTC
TRBJ1-6 | few | - | TRBV12-3/TRBV12-4 | CASSFDGNSPLHF | TGTGCCAGCAGCTTCGACGGGAATTCACCCCTCCACTTT
TRBJ2-4 | many | TRBD2 | TRBV6-2/TRBV6-3 | CASSYTSGLRYF | TGTGCCAGCAGCTACACTAGCGGTTTAAGGTACTTC
TRBJ2-5 | few | TRBD1 | TRBV4-3 | CASSHLDRLETQYF | TGCGCCAGCAGCCATTTGGACAGGTTGGAGACCCAGTACTTC
TRBJ2-5 | few | - | TRBV5-5 | CASSLGVVGSQYF | TGTGCCAGCAGCTTGGGGGTGGTGGGGTCGCAGTACTTC
TRBJ2-7 | - | - | TRBV5-1 | CASSLALSVEQYF | TGCGCCAGCAGCTTGGCCTTGTCAGTCGAGCAGTACTTC
TRBJ2-7 | few | - | TRBV7-3 | CASSLNGPGEQYF | TGTGCCAGCAGCTTAAACGGCCCTGGGGAGCAGTACTTC
TRBJ2-5 | - | - | TRBV10-3 | CAISDPQETQYF | TGTGCCATCAGTGATCCTCAAGAGACCCAGTACTTC
TRBJ1-2 | - | TRBD1 | TRBV9 | CASTTGYDGYTF | TGTGCCAGTACGACAGGGTACGATGGCTACACCTTC
TRBJ1-1 | few | - | TRBV7-9 | CASSLKESTEAFF | TGTGCCAGCAGTCTCAAGGAAAGCACTGAAGCTTTCTTT
TRBJ2-5 | few | - | TRBV29-1 | CSVVGSGQYF | TGCAGCGTTGTAGGGTCCGGGCAGTACTTC
TRBJ2-3 | few | - | TRBV6-5 | CASRKDPAADTQYF | TGTGCCAGCAGGAAAGACCCCGCCGCAGATACGCAGTATTTT
TRBJ2-1 | few | - | TRBV12-3/TRBV12-4 | CASSFRQGSSYNEQFF | TGTGCCAGCAGTTTCCGCCAGGGGAGCTCCTACAATGAGCAGTTCTTC
TRBJ2-1 | once | - | TRBV5-1 | CASQAAGTVDEQFF | TGCGCCAGCCAAGCCGCCGGGACTGTCGATGAGCAGTTCTTC
TRBJ2-1 | - | TRBD2 | TRBV4-2 | CASSRGLAGEGERFF | TGTGCCAGCAGCCGGGGACTAGCGGGGGAAGGGGAGCGGTTCTTC
TRBJ1-1 | - | - | TRBV7-9 | CASSFLEGAFF | TGTGCCAGCAGCTTTCTCGAGGGAGCTTTCTTT
TRBJ1-4 | - | - | TRBV5-1 | CASSWFDGTNEKLFF | TGCGCCAGCAGCTGGTTTGATGGCACTAATGAAAAACTGTTTTTT
TRBJ2-5 | few | TRBD2 | TRBV6-4 | CASSDYPPRAGGNQETQYF | TGTGCCAGCAGTGATTATCCCCCTCGAGCGGGGGGCAACCAAGAGACCCAGTACTTC
TRBJ1-1 | - | - | TRBV6-5 | CASSPRPRVWTEAFF | TGTGCCAGCAGCCCAAGGCCACGGGTTTGGACTGAAGCTTTCTTT
TRBJ2-2 | - | - | TRBV7-9 | CASSPAGTGDTGELFF | TGTGCCAGCAGCCCAGCCGGGACTGGAGACACCGGGGAGCTGTTTTTT
TRBJ2-4 | few | - | TRBV6-2/TRBV6-3 | CATQETRKNIQYF | TGTGCCACCCAAGAGACGCGCAAAAACATTCAGTACTTC
TRBJ1-5 | - | - | TRBV7-8 | CASSPRAGERSQPQHF | TGTGCCAGCAGCCCCCGGGCAGGGGAAAGGTCTCAGCCCCAGCATTTT
TRBJ1-5 | once | - | TRBV4-1 | CASSQEGGGGGQPQHF | TGCGCCAGCAGCCAAGAGGGGGGAGGGGGGGGTCAGCCCCAGCATTTT
TRBJ2-5 | few | TRBD1 | TRBV24-1 | CATSETTGGWETQYF | TGTGCCACCAGTGAGACGACAGGGGGCTGGGAGACCCAGTACTTC
TRBJ1-6 | - | TRBD1 | TRBV20-1 | CSASPDRGYSPLHF | TGCAGTGCTAGTCCCGACAGGGGTTATTCACCCCTCCACTTT
TRBJ1-1 | - | - | TRBV6-1 | CASMRVTTEAFF | TGTGCCAGCATGAGGGTCACCACTGAAGCTTTCTTT
TRBJ2-5 | - | TRBD2 | TRBV20-1 | CSARDEGTKETQYF | TGCAGTGCTAGAGATGAGGGGACTAAAGAGACCCAGTACTTC
TRBJ2-3 | many | - | TRBV12-3/TRBV12-4 | CASSFSPQADTQYF | TGTGCCAGCAGTTTCTCACCCCAGGCAGATACGCAGTATTTT
TRBJ1-2 | once | TRBD1 | TRBV5-5 | CASSLAGDPGGWGYTF | TGTGCCAGCAGCTTGGCCGGGGACCCAGGGGGCTGGGGCTACACCTTC
TRBJ2-5 | few | - | TRBV7-7 | CASSLNLGARGGETQYF | TGTGCCAGCAGCTTAAATCTCGGAGCGAGAGGAGGAGAGACCCAGTACTTC
TRBJ1-2 | few | - | TRBV4-3 | CASSQDMSGTTFNYGYTF | TGCGCCAGCAGCCAAGATATGTCAGGGACCACCTTTAACTATGGCTACACCTTC
TRBJ1-4 | - | TRBD1 | TRBV20-1 | CSAPLRDRGLVKLFF | TGCAGTGCCCCCCTCCGGGACAGGGGGCTTGTAAAACTGTTTTTT
TRBJ2-4 | - | - | TRBV6-2/TRBV6-3 | CAAGDRSYNEQYF | TGTGCTGCAGGGGACCGCTCCTACAATGAGCAGTACTTC
TRBJ2-7 | - | - | TRBV7-9 | CACRTVSSYEQYF | TGTGCTTGCCGGACAGTTAGCTCCTACGAGCAGTACTTC
TRBJ2-5 | many | - | TRBV6-6 | CASSRMYQETQYF | TGTGCCAGCAGCAGGATGTACCAAGAGACCCAGTACTTC
TRBJ1-4 | few | - | TRBV5-1 | CASSFTLSTNEKLFF | TGCGCCAGCAGCTTCACTTTATCTACTAATGAAAAACTGTTTTTT